The 22 T cell receptor beta chains below come from one sample, sequenced in a study of cytomegalovirus exposure and HLA in healthy donors. Here immunoSEQ multiplex PCR was the method, and the copy in TCRdb shows in-frame clones only, minus some. The repertoire holds tens of thousands of clones, about 87% seen once, with roughly 3.8% in the top ten. Sequencing was performed on PBMCs. Receptor source: a woman aged 18-29 years in good health and CMV-seropositive.

The chain joins TRBV6-5 to TRBJ2-2; 7 bases are shared with TRBD2. V lost 6 bases and J lost 3; bases outside the gene matches: 4. The germline V gene has CDR1 MNHEY and CDR2 SVGAGI. This CDR3 contains 14 residues. The CDR3 DNA reads TGTGCCAGCAGGACTAGCTCTTACACCGGGGAGCTGTTTTTT. Amino acids: CASRTSSYTGELFF.

In DNA form, the CDR3 reads TGTGCCAGCAGCTTGTCAGGACAGGGGGGGACCCAGTACTTC. Translated, it gives CASSLSGQGGTQYF. The chain combines TRBV5-4 with TRBJ2-5, with 10 bases that match TRBD1. This CDR3 spans 14 amino acids. From germline, CDR1 is SGHNT and CDR2 YYREEE (reference sequence). The V segment lost 1 base and the J segment 7 bases; nucleotides outside the gene matches: 4.

This CDR3 is CASSPGTGERVRELFF. In DNA, the CDR3 is TGTGCCAGCAGCCCAGGGACAGGGGAAAGGGTCCGGGAGCTGTTTTTT. V and J are TRBV7-6 and TRBJ2-2; 10 bases line up with TRBD1. V shed 5 bases and J 9 bases; nucleotides not matched to a gene: 12. This CDR3 region has 16 residues. Germline CDR1 is SGHVS and CDR2 is FNYEAQ.

CDR3 amino acids: CATSTKNIQYF. The CDR3 DNA follows: TGTGCCACCTCAACCAAAAACATTCAGTACTTC. The J gene is TRBJ2-4, the V gene TRBV15; D is unclear. CDR3 length: 11 residues. Germline V CDR1 and CDR2: LNHNV, YYDKDF (reference sequence). With 8 bases removed from V and 2 bases from J, the gap between germline ends came to 4 bases.

This clone was detected only a few times. The chain is built from TRBV6-6 and TRBJ2-7; D is perhaps TRBD2 (5 bases). CDR1 is MNHNY and CDR2 is SVGAGI in the germline V gene (reference sequence). Deletions cut 4 bases from V and 6 bases from J, with 10 bases between. This CDR3 is built from 12 residues. The CDR3 spells CASSFIRGEQYF. CDR3 in DNA: TGTGCCAGCAGTTTTATACGGGGCGAGCAGTACTTC.

This clone came up a few times. The chain recombines TRBV7-9 with TRBJ1-6; TRBD1 aligns across 7 bases. V shed 1 base and J 10 bases; nucleotides not matched to a gene: 4. This CDR3 is 14 amino acids long. Per germline, CDR1 SEHNR and CDR2 FQNEAQ (reference sequence). The CDR3 DNA follows: TGTGCCAGCAGCTTAGTACAGGGGTCCTCACCCCTCCACTTT. The encoded protein is CASSLVQGSSPLHF.

The genes are TRBV10-3 and TRBJ2-1; the D is unclear. Trimming cost V 3 bases and J 15 bases, with 27 bases left between them. The CDR3 has 16 residues. Germline CDR1 reads ENHRY; CDR2 reads SYGVKD. Here the CDR3 DNA reads TGTGCCATCAGTGACCGGCTTGCCGCGGCCTCGGCCTCGCGGTTCTTC. Translated, it gives CAISDRLAAASASRFF.

V usage is TRBV30 and J usage is TRBJ1-6; D perhaps matches TRBD1 (6 bases). The CDR3 sequence is 13 residues long. V gave up 3 bases and J gave up 7 bases, with 10 bases separating them. Germline CDR1 GTSNPN, CDR2 SVGIG (reference sequence). The CDR3 reads CAWRTGLNSPLHF. CDR3 coding DNA: TGTGCCTGGAGAACAGGGTTGAATTCACCCCTCCACTTT.

The rearrangement joins TRBV30 to TRBJ2-1; D possibly corresponds to TRBD2 (5 bases). The length of the CDR3 is 15 residues. Germline CDR1 GTSNPN, CDR2 SVGIG (reference sequence). V was trimmed by 2 bases and J by 0 bases, leaving 11 bases between them. The CDR3 loop reads CAWSRRRISYNEQFF. Here the CDR3 DNA reads TGTGCCTGGAGTAGGAGGCGGATCTCCTACAATGAGCAGTTCTTC.

V usage is TRBV7-6 and J usage is TRBJ1-5; 8 nucleotides align to TRBD1. J was trimmed by 7 bases and V by 4 bases; bases with no gene match: 6. The V gene's germline CDR1 is SGHVS and CDR2 FNYEAQ. This CDR3 is 14 amino acids long. The CDR3 region has the DNA TGTGCCAGCAGCTCCAGGGGGCCAGGGCAGCCCCAGCATTTT. Translating gives CASSSRGPGQPQHF.

The V and J genes are TRBV6-1 and TRBJ2-7, with TRBD1 identical over 10 bases. Germline V gene sequence: CDR1 MNHNS, CDR2 SASEGT. V was pared by 4 bases and J by 4 bases, with 7 bases of the junction left unmatched. The CDR3 length is 15 residues. In DNA, the CDR3 is TGTGCCAGCAGTGCCACGACAGGGGGCGCTTACGAGCAGTACTTC. This sequence encodes CASSATTGGAYEQYF.

The chain combines TRBV6-6 with TRBJ2-7; D unclear. Germline V CDR1 and CDR2: MNHNY, SVGAGI (reference sequence). V was pared by 5 bases and J by 3 bases, with 11 bases between. CDR3 length: 13 residues. CDR3 region: CASSTEAFYEQYF. The CDR3 DNA follows: TGTGCCAGCAGTACTGAGGCCTTCTACGAGCAGTACTTC.

This chain connects TRBV10-1 to TRBJ2-1; TRBD1 matches at 10 bases. Unmatched junction bases numbered 9, after V lost 7 bases and J lost 12 bases. The CDR3 is 13 residues long. Germline values: CDR1 WNHNN, CDR2 SYGVQD (reference sequence). The CDR3 loop is CASMGTGAIGQFF. CDR3 DNA sequence: TGCGCCAGCATGGGGACAGGGGCAATTGGGCAGTTCTTC.

This clone was detected a few times. This chain uses TRBV27 with TRBJ1-1, with D possibly being TRBD1 (5 bases). Germline CDR1 is MNHEY and CDR2 is SMNVEV (reference sequence). This CDR3 is built from 13 residues. V lost 6 bases, J lost 5 bases, and 13 bases lay in between. The DNA of the CDR3 is TGTGCCAGCAGGCCGGGACTGGGGACTGAAGCTTTCTTT. The encoded protein is CASRPGLGTEAFF.

This chain joins TRBV5-5 and TRBJ2-3; D not certain. The CDR3 loop spans 16 amino acids. The V gene's germline CDR1 is SGHKS and CDR2 YYEKEE (reference sequence). V lost 0 bases, J lost 0 bases, and 11 bases lay in between. The CDR3 nucleotides are TGTGCCAGCAGCTTGGGGGCTGACGATAGCACAGATACGCAGTATTTT. This encodes CASSLGADDSTDTQYF.

The chain is built from TRBV7-2 and TRBJ1-2; D not certain. Trimming pared 5 bases from V and 4 bases from J, leaving 14 bases between. The CDR3 runs to 14 residues. Germline V gene sequence: CDR1 SGHTA, CDR2 FQGNSA. The CDR3 protein is CASSLGGVSYGYTF. CDR3 DNA sequence: TGTGCCAGCAGCCTAGGCGGGGTTTCCTATGGCTACACCTTC.

The chain links TRBV27 to TRBJ1-4; a possible D gene is TRBD1 (6 bases). Germline CDR1 MNHEY, CDR2 SMNVEV (reference sequence). Trimming removed 5 bases from V and 7 bases from J, with 14 bases in between. The CDR3 runs to 14 residues. The CDR3 sequence is CASSPFRGSEKLFF. CDR3 DNA: TGTGCCAGCAGTCCCTTCAGGGGTTCTGAAAAACTGTTTTTT.

This chain links TRBV6-6 with TRBJ2-2, with D unresolved. V dropped 10 bases and J dropped 2 bases, with 5 bases sitting between them. Germline CDR1 and CDR2: MNHNY and SVGAGI (reference sequence). The CDR3 spans 11 residues. CDR3 sequence (DNA): TGTGCCATTTTAAACACCGGGGAGCTGTTTTTT. It yields the protein CAILNTGELFF.

The chain is built from TRBV30 and TRBJ2-3; 7 nucleotides line up with TRBD1. Germline V gene sequence: CDR1 GTSNPN, CDR2 SVGIG (reference sequence). This CDR3 comprises 15 residues. The V and J ends lost 3 bases and 2 bases, in that order; junction bases with no gene match: 8. In DNA, the CDR3 is TGTGCCTGGAGATCTACAGGGGTTTACACAGATACGCAGTATTTT. As protein: CAWRSTGVYTDTQYF.

The chain has TRBV5-1 and TRBJ1-4, with TRBD1 identical over 10 bases. Germline V gene data show CDR1 as SGHRS and CDR2 as YFSETQ. The CDR3 has 14 residues. Trimming at V came to 4 bases and at J to 7 bases, leaving 4 bases not matched to a gene. The CDR3 loop is CASSLGQGGEKLFF. The CDR3 DNA is TGCGCCAGCAGCCTTGGACAGGGGGGTGAAAAACTGTTTTTT.

The chain employs TRBV28 and TRBJ1-1; possible D gene TRBD1, 5 bases. V lost 3 bases, J lost 2 bases, and 10 bases lay in between. CDR3 length: 14 amino acids. Germline V lookup: CDR1 MDHEN, CDR2 SYDVKM. CDR3 in amino acids: CASSFRTTNTEAFF. CDR3 DNA: TGTGCCAGCAGTTTCAGGACAACAAACACTGAAGCTTTCTTT.

This clone showed up just once. This chain uses TRBV7-2 with TRBJ2-6; D call uncertain. The CDR3 spans 14 residues. Trimming left V 3 bases short and J 4 bases short, with 7 bases between. The germline V gene encodes CDR1 SGHTA and CDR2 FQGNSA. In DNA, the CDR3 is TGTGCCAGCAGCTTTTGGGCGGGGGCCAACGTCCTGACTTTC. Its translation: CASSFWAGANVLTF.